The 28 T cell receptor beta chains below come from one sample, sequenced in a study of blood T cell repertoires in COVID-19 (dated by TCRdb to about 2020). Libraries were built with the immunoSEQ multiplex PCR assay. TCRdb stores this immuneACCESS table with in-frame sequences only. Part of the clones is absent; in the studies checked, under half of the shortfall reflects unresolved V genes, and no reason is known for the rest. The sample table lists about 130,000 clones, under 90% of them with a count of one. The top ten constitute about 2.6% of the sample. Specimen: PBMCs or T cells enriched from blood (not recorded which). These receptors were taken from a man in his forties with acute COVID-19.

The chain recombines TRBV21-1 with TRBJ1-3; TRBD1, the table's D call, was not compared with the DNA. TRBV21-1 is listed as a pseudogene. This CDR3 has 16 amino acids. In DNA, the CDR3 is TGTGCCAGCAGCGAGACAGTTCTGAACTCTGGAAACACCATATATTTT. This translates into CASSETVLNSGNTIYF.

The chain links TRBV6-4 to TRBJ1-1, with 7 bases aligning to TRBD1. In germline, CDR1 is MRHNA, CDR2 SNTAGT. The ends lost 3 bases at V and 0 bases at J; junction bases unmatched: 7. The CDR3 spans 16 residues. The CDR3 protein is CASSEVGQAVNTEAFF. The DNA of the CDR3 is TGTGCCAGCAGTGAAGTTGGACAGGCCGTGAACACTGAAGCTTTCTTT.

The CDR3 DNA reads TGTGCCATCAGCCCGGTCGCCCCTACGAACACCGGGGAGCTGTTTTTT. Translation: CAISPVAPTNTGELFF. The V and J genes are TRBV10-3 and TRBJ2-2; D remains ambiguous. Germline V gene sequence: CDR1 ENHRY, CDR2 SYGVKD. The CDR3 is 16 amino acids. V gave up 6 bases and J gave up 0 bases, with 14 bases separating them.

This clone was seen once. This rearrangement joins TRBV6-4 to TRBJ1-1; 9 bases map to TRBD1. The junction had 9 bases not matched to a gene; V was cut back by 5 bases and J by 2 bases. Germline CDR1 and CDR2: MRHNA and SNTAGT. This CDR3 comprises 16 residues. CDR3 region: CASSLTGGVPNTEAFF. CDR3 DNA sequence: TGTGCCAGCAGTCTTACAGGGGGCGTCCCAAACACTGAAGCTTTCTTT.

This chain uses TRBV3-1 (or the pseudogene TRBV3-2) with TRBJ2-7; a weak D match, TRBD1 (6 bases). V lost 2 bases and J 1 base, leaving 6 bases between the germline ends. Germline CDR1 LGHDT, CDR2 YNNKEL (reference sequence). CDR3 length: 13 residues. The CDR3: CASSQQGSYEQYF. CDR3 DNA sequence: TGTGCCAGCAGCCAACAGGGGTCCTACGAGCAGTACTTC.

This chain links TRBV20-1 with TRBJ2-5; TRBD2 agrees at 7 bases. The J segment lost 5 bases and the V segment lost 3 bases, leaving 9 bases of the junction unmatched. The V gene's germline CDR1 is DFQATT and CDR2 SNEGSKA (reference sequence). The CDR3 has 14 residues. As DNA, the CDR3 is TGCAGTGCTAGTTTAGCGGGCGGGGGTGAGACCCAGTACTTC. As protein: CSASLAGGGETQYF.

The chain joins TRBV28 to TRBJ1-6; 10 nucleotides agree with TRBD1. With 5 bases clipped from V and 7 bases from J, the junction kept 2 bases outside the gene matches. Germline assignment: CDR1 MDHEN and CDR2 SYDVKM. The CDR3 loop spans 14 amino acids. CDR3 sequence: CASSPGQGNSPLHF. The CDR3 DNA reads TGTGCCAGCAGTCCGGGACAGGGGAATTCACCCCTCCACTTT.

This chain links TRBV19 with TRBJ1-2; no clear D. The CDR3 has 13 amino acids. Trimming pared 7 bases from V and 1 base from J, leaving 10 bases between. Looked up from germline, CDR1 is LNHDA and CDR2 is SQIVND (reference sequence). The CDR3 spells CASTYTVNYGYTF. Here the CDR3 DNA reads TGTGCCAGTACCTACACAGTTAACTATGGCTACACCTTC.

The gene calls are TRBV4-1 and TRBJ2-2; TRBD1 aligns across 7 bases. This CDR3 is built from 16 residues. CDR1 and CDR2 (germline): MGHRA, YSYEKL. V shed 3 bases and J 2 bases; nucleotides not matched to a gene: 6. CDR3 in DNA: TGCGCCAGCAGCCACCCGACAGGGTCCAACACCGGGGAGCTGTTTTTT. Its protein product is CASSHPTGSNTGELFF.

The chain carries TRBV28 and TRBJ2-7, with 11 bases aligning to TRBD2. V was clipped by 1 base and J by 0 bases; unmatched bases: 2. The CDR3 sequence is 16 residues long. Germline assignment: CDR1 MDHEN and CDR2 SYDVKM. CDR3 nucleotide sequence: TGTGCCAGCAGTTTATCAGGGACTAGCGGCTCCTACGAGCAGTACTTC. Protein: CASSLSGTSGSYEQYF.

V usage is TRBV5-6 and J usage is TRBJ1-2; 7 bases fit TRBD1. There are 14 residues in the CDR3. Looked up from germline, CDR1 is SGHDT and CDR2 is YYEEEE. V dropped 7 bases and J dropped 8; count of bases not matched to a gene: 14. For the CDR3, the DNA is TGTGCCAGCCGCCCACCAGGGGGGCCGAGAGGCTACACCTTC. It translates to CASRPPGGPRGYTF. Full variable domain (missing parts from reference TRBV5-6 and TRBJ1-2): DAGVTQSPTHLIKTRGQQVTLRCSPKSGHDTVSWYQQALGQGPQFIFQYYEEEERQRGNFPDRFSGHQFPNYSSELNVNALLLGDSALYLCASRPPGGPRGYTFGSGTRLTVV.

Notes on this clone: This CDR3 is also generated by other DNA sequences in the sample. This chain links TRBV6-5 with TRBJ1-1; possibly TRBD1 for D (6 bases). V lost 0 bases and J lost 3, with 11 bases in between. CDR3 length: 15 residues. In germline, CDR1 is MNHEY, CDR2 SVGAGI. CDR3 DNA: TGTGCCAGCAGTTACTCCCAGGGGAGAGACACTGAAGCTTTCTTT. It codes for CASSYSQGRDTEAFF.

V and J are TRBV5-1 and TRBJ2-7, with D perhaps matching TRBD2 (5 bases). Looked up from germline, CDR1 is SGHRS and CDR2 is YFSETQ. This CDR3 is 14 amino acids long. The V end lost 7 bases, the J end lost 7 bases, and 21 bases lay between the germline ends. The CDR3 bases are TGCGCCAGCTCGGGCATGACACCCCCGGGGGAGCAGTACTTC. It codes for CASSGMTPPGEQYF.

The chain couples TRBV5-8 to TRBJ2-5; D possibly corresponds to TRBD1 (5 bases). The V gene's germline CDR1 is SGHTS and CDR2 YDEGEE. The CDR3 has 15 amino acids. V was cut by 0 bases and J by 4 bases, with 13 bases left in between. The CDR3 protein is CASSLDSGQGETQYF. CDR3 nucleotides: TGTGCCAGCAGCTTGGACTCCGGGCAGGGAGAGACCCAGTACTTC.

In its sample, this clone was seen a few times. CDR3 sequence reads: CAWSGFPAGANVLTF. CDR3 DNA sequence: TGTGCCTGGAGCGGGTTTCCGGCTGGGGCCAACGTCCTGACTTTC. This sequence joins TRBV30 and TRBJ2-6; D not resolved. CDR3 size: 15 residues. Trimming stripped 3 bases from V and 2 bases from J, with 11 bases between. Germline V lookup: CDR1 GTSNPN, CDR2 SVGIG (reference sequence).

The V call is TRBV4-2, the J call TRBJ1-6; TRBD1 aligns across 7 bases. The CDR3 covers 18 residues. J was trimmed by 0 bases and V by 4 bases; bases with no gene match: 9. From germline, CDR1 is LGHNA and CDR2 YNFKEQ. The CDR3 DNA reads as TGTGCCAGCAGCCCGCAAGACAGGGCGAGCTCCTATAATTCACCCCTCCACTTT. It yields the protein CASSPQDRASSYNSPLHF.

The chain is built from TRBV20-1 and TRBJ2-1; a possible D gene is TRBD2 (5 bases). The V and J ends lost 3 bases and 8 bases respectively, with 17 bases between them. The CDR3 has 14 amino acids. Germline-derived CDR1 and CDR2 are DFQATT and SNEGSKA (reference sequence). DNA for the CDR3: TGCAGTGCTAGTGCTGGCTCGGACTCGGATGAGCAGTTCTTC. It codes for CSASAGSDSDEQFF.

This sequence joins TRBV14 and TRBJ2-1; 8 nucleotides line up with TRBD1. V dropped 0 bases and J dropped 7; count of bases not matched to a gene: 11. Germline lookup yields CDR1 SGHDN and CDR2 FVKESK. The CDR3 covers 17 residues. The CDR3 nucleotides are TGTGCCAGCAGCCAAGATCAGGACAGGGCCCACCGGAATGAGCAGTTCTTC. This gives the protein CASSQDQDRAHRNEQFF. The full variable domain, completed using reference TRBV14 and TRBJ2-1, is EAGVTQFPSHSVIEKGQTVTLRCDPISGHDNLYWYRRVMGKEIKFLLHFVKESKQDESGMPNNRFLAERTGGTYSTLKVQPAELEDSGVYFCASSQDQDRAHRNEQFFGPGTRLTVL.

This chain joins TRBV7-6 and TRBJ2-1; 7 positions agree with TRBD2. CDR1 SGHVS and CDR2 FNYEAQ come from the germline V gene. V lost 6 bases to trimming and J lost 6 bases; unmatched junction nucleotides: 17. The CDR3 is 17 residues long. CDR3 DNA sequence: TGTGCCAGCAGTTCCGAGGCGGGAGATCCCACAATCAATGAGCAGTTCTTC. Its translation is CASSSEAGDPTINEQFF.

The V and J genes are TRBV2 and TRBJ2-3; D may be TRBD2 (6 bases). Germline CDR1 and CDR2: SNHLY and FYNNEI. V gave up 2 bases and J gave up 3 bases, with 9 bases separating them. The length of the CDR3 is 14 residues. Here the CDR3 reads CASSEMAGTDTQYF. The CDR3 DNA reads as TGTGCCAGCAGTGAAATGGCGGGAACAGATACGCAGTATTTT.

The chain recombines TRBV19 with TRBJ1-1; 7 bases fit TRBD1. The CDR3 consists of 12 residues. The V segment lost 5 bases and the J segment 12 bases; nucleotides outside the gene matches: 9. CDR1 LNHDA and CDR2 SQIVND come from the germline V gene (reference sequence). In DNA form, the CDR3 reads TGTGCCAGTAGTTTACTACAGGGGAAGACTTTCTTT. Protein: CASSLLQGKTFF.

The CDR3 protein is CASSLKAGGYTF. For the CDR3, the DNA is TGTGCCAGCAGTTTAAAGGCAGGTGGCTACACCTTC. The rearrangement links TRBV28 to TRBJ1-2, with D unresolved. Looked up from germline, CDR1 is MDHEN and CDR2 is SYDVKM. V dropped 2 bases and J dropped 7 bases, with 8 bases sitting between them. The CDR3 contains 12 residues.

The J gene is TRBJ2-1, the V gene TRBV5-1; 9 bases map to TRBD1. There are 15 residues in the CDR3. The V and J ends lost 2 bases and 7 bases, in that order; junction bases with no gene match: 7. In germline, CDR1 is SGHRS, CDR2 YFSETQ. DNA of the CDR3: TGCGCCAGCAGCTTCCAACAGGGGGCGAGGAATGAGCAGTTCTTC. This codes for CASSFQQGARNEQFF.

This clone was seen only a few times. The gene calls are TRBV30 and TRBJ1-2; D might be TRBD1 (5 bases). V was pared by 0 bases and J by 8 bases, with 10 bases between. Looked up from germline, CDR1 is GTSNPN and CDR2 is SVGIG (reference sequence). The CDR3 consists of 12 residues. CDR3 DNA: TGTGCCTGGAGTGTACAAGGGGTCGGCTACACCTTC. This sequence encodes CAWSVQGVGYTF.

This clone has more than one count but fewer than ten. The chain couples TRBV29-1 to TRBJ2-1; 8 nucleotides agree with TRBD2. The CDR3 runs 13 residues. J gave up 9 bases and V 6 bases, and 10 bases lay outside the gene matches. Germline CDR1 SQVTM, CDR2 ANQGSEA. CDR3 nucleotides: TGCAGCGTACCTGGACTAGCATGGGGTGAGCAGTTCTTC. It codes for CSVPGLAWGEQFF.

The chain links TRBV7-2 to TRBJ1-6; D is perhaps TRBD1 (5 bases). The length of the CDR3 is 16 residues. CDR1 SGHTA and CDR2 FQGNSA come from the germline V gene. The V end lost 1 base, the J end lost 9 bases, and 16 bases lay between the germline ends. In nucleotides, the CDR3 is TGTGCCAGCAGCTTAGGAGTCGGGCAGGGAAGTTCACCCCTCCACTTT. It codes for CASSLGVGQGSSPLHF.

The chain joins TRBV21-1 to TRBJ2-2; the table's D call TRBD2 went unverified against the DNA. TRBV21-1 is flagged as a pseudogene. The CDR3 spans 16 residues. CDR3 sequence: CASSTRGGVGTGELFF. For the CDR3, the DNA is TGTGCCAGCAGTACCCGCGGGGGGGTGGGCACCGGGGAGCTGTTTTTT.

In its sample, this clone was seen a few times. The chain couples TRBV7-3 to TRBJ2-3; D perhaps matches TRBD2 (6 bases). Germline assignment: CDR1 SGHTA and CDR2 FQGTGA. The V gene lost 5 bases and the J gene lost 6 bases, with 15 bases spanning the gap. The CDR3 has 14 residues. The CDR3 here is CASSRAGTEDTQYF. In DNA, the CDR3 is TGTGCCAGCAGCCGGGCGGGGACCGAGGATACGCAGTATTTT.